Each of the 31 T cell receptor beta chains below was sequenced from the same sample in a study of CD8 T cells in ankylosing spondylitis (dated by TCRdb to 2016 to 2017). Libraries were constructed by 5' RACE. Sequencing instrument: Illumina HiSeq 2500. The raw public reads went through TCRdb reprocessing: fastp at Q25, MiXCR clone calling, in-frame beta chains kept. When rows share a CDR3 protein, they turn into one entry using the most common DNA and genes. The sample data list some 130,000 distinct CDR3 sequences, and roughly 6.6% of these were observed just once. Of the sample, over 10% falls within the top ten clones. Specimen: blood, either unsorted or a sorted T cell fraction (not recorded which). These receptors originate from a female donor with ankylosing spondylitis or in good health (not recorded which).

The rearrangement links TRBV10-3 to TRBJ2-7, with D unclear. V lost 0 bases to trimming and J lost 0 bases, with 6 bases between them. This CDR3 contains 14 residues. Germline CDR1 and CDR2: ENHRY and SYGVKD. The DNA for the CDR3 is TGTGCCATCAGTGAGTCATACCCCTCCTACGAGCAGTACTTC. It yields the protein CAISESYPSYEQYF.

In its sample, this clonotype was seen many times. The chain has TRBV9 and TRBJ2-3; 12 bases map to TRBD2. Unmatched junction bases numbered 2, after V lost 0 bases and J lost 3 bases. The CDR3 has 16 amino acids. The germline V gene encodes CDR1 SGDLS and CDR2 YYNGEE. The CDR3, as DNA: TGTGCCAGCAGCGTAGCACTAGCGGGGGGTACAGATACGCAGTATTTT. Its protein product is CASSVALAGGTDTQYF.

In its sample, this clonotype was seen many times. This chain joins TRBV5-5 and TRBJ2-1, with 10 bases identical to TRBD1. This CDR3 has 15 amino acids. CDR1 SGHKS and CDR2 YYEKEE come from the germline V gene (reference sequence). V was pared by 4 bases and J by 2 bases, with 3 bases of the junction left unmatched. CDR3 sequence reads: CASSVGTGAYNEQFF. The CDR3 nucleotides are TGTGCCAGCAGCGTGGGGACAGGGGCCTACAATGAGCAGTTCTTC.

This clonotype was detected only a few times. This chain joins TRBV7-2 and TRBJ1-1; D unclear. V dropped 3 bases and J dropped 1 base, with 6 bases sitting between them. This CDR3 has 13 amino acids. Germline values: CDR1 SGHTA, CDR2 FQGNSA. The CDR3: CASSFSRNTEAFF. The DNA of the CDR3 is TGTGCCAGCAGCTTCAGCCGGAACACTGAAGCTTTCTTT.

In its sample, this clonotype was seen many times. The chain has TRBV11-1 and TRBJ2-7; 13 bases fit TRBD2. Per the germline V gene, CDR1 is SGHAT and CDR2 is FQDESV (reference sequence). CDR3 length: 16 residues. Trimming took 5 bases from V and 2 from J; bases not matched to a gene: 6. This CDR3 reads CASSKMGLAGTYEQYF. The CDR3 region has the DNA TGTGCCAGCAGCAAAATGGGACTAGCGGGGACCTACGAGCAGTACTTC.

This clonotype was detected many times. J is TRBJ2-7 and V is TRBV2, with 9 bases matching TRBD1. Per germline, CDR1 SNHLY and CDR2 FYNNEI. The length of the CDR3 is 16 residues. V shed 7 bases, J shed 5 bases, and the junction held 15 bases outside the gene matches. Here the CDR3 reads CASKSGTGSTRDEQYF. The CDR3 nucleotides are TGTGCCAGCAAGTCCGGGACAGGGTCGACAAGGGACGAGCAGTACTTC.

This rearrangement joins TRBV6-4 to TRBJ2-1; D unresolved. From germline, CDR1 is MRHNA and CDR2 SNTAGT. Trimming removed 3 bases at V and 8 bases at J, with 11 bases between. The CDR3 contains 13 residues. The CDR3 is CASSETIQDEQFF. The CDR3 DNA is TGTGCCAGCAGTGAAACCATCCAGGATGAGCAGTTCTTC.

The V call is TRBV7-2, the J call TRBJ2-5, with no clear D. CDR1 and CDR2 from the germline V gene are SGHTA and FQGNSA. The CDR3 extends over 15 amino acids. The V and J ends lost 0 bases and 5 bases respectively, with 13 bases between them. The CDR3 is CASSLALVIEETQYF. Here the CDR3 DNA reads TGTGCCAGCAGCTTAGCATTAGTCATTGAGGAGACCCAGTACTTC.

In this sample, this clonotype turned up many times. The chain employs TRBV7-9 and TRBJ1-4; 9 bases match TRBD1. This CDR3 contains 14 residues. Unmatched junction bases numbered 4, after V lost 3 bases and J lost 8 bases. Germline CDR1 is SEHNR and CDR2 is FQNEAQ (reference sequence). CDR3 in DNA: TGTGCCAGCAGCTTGGGACAGGGTCAAGAAAAACTGTTTTTT. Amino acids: CASSLGQGQEKLFF. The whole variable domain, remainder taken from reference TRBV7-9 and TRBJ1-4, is DTGVSQNPRHKITKRGQNVTFRCDPISEHNRLYWYRQTLGQGPEFLTYFQNEAQLEKSRLLSDRFSAERPKGSFSTLEIQRTEQGDSAMYLCASSLGQGQEKLFFGSGTQLSVL.

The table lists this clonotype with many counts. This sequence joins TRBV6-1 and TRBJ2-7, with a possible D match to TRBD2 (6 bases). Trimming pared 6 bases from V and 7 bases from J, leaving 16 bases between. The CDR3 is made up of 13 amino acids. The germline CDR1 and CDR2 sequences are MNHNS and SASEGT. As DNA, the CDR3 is TGTGCCAGCAGCAACCCCTCGAGCGGGGAGCAGTACTTC. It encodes CASSNPSSGEQYF.

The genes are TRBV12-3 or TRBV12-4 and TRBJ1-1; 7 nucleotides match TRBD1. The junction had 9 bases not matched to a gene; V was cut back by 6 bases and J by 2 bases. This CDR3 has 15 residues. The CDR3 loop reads CASSLMGQRNTEAFF. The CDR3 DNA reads TGTGCCAGCAGCCTAATGGGACAGAGAAACACTGAAGCTTTCTTT.

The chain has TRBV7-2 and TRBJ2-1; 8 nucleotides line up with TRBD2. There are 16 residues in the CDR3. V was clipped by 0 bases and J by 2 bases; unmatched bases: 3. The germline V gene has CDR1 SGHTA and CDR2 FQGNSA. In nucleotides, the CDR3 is TGTGCCAGCAGCTTAGCAAGCGGGGGACCCTACAATGAGCAGTTCTTC. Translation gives CASSLASGGPYNEQFF.

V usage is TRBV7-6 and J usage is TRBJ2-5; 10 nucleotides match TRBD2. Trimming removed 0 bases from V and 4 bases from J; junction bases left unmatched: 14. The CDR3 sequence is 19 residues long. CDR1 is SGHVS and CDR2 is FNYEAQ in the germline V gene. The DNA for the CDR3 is TGTGCCAGCAGCTTAGCGGGTGGAACTAGCGGGGCCAGAGGAGAGACCCAGTACTTC. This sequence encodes CASSLAGGTSGARGETQYF.

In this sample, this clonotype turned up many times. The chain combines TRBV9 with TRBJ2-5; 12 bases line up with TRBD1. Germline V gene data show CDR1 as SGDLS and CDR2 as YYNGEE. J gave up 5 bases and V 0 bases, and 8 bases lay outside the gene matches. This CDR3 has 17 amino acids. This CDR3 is CASSVGGGTGGRETQYF. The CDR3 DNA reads TGTGCCAGCAGCGTAGGGGGTGGGACAGGGGGCAGGGAGACCCAGTACTTC.

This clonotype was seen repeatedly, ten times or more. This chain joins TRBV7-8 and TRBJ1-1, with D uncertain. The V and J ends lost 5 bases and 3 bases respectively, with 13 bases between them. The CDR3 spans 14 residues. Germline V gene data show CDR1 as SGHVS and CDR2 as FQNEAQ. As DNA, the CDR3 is TGTGCCAGCAGCAAACACTCGGCGGACACTGAAGCTTTCTTT. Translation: CASSKHSADTEAFF.

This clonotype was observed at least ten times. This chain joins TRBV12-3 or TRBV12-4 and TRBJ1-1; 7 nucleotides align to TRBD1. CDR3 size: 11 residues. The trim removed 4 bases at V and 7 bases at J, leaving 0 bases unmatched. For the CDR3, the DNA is TGTGCCAGCAGTTCAGGGGGTGAAGCTTTCTTT. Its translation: CASSSGGEAFF.

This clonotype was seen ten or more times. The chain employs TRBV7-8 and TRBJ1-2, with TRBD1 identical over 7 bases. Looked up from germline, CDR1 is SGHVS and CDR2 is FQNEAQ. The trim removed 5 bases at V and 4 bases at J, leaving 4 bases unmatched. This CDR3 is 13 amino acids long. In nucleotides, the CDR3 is TGTGCCAGCAGCAGGGACAGACTCTATGGCTACACCTTC. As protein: CASSRDRLYGYTF. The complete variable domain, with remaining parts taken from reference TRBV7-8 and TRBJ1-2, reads GAGVSQSPRYKVAKRGQDVALRCDPISGHVSLFWYQQALGQGPEFLTYFQNEAQLDKSGLPSDRFFAERPEGSVSTLKIQRTQQEDSAVYLCASSRDRLYGYTFGSGTRLTVV.

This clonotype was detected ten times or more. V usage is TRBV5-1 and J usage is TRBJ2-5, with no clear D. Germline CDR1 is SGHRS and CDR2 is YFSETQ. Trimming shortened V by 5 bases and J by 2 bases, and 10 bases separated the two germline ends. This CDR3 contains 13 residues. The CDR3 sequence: CASRDGPQETQYF. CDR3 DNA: TGCGCCAGCAGAGACGGACCTCAAGAGACCCAGTACTTC.

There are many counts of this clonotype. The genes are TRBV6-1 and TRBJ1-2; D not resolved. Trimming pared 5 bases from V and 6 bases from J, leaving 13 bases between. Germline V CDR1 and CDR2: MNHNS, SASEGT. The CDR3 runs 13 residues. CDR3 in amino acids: CASSPRNLNGYTF. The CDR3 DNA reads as TGTGCCAGCAGTCCCAGGAACCTAAATGGCTACACCTTC.

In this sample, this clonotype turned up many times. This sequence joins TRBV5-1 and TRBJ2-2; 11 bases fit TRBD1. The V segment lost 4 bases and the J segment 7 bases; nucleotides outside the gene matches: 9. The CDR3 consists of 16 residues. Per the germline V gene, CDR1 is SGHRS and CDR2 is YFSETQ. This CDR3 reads CASSLQGQGAIGELFF. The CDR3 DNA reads TGCGCCAGCAGCCTTCAAGGACAGGGGGCTATCGGGGAGCTGTTTTTT.

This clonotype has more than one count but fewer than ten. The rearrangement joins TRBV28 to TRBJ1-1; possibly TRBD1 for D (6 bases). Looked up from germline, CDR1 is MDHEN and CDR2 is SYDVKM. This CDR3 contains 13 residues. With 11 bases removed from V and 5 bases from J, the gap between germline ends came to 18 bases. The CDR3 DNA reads TGTGCCGTCCACCGGGGGGCTGGGACTGAAGCTTTCTTT. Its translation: CAVHRGAGTEAFF.

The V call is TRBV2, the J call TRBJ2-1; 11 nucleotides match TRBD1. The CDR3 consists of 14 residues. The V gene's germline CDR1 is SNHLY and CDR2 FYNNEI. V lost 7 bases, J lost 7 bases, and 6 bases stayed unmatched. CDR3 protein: CASIPDRGQNEQFF. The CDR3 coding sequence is TGTGCCAGCATCCCGGACAGGGGGCAGAATGAGCAGTTCTTC.

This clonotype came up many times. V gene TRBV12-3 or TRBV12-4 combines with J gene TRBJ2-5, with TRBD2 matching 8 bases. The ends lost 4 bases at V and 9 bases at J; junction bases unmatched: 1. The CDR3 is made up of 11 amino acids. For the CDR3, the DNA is TGTGCCAGCAGTTCGCGGGGGGCCCAGTACTTC. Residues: CASSSRGAQYF.

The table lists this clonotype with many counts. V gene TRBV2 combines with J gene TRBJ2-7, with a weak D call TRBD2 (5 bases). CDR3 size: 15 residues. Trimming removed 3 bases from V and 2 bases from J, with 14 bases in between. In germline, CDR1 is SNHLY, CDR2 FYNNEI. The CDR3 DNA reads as TGTGCCAGCAGTGACATTACGGGATCTACCTACGAGCAGTACTTC. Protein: CASSDITGSTYEQYF.

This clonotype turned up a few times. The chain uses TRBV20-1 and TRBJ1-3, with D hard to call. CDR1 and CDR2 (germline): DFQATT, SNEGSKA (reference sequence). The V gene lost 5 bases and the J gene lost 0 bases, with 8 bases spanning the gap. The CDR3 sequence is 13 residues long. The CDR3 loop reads CSALHLSGNTIYF. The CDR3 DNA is TGCAGTGCTTTACACCTCTCTGGAAACACCATATATTTT.

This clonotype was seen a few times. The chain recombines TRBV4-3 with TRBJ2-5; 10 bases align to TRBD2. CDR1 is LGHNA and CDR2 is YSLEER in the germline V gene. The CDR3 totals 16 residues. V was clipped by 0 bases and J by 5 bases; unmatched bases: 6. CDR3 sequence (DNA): TGCGCCAGCAGCCAAGATTTGGCTAGCGGGGGTGAGACCCAGTACTTC. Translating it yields CASSQDLASGGETQYF.

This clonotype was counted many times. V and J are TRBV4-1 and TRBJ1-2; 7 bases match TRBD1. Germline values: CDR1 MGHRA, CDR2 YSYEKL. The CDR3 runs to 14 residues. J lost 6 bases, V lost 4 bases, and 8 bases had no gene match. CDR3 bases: TGCGCCAGCAGCCTCCTCAGGGGGGGGGATGGCTACACCTTC. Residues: CASSLLRGGDGYTF.

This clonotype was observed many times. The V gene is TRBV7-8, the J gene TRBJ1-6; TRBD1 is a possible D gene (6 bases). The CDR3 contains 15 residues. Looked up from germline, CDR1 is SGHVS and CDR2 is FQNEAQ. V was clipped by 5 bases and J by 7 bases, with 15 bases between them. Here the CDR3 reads CASSLTGQSNSPLHF. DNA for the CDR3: TGTGCCAGCAGCCTGACAGGTCAATCAAATTCACCCCTCCACTTT.

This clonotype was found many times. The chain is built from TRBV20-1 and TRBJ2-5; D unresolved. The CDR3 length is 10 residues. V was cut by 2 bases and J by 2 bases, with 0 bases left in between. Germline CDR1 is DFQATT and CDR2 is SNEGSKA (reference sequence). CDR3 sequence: CSARQETQYF. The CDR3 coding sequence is TGCAGTGCTAGACAAGAGACCCAGTACTTC.

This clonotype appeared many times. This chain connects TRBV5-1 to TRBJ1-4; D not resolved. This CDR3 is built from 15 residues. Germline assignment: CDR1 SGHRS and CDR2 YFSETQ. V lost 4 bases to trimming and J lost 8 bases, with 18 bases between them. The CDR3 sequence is CASSPEEGLREKLFF. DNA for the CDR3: TGCGCCAGCAGCCCGGAAGAGGGTTTGCGAGAAAAACTGTTTTTT.

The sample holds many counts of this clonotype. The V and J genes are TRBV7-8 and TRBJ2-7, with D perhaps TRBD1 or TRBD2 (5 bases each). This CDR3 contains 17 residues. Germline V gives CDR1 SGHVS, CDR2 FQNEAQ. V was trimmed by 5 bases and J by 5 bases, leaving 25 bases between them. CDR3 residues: CASSPAMAGREGNEQYF. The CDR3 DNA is TGTGCCAGCAGCCCCGCCATGGCCGGTCGAGAGGGGAACGAGCAGTACTTC.